The T cell receptor beta chain under discussion was sequenced for a study of Tregs in tolerant kidney transplant recipients. CD4+CD25+CD127- Tregs, CD4+CD25- non-Tregs, CD4 and CD8 cells were sorted. Comments on this clone: The antigen remains unidentified.

The data were produced by immunoSEQ multiplex PCR, yet TCRdb's version contains in-frame clones alone and is incomplete. Of under 300,000 clones in the sample, about 86% were seen once. Study-level findings and limits: Biological reproducibility was not directly addressed, but technical replication error appeared minimal.

The specimen sequenced was CD4+ T cells from blood. The receptor was derived from a human donor in good health.

The CDR3 here is CASRQKGQSGPGELFF. The CDR3 DNA reads as TGTGCCAGCAGGCAAAAGGGACAGAGTGGCCCCGGGGAGCTGTTTTTT. V and J are TRBV7-8 and TRBJ2-2; 7 nucleotides match TRBD1. The CDR3 is made up of 16 amino acids. The V and J ends lost 6 bases and 6 bases, in that order; junction bases with no gene match: 13. Germline V gives CDR1 SGHVS, CDR2 FQNEAQ.